What follows is one T cell receptor (beta chain) and its context. Germline-derived CDR1 and CDR2 are MNHEY and SVGEGT. V lost 2 bases to trimming and J lost 7 bases; unmatched junction nucleotides: 7. The CDR3 is 14 residues long. This sample is drawn from a study of blood T cell repertoires in COVID-19. Overall study: There were acute and convalescent COVID-19 samples, and they came from the United States, Italy and Spain. Sources were T cells, B-cell-depleted T cells, or PBMCs; the material itself was cDNA or gDNA.

Original processing notes: It was from reference gene primer amplification that nucleated cell counts were estimated. Measured with immunoSEQ multiplex PCR; TCRdb has only the in-frame clones, and not every one. The V and J calls and clone size come from that table; D and trimming were worked out from the DNA. The table includes about 74,000 clones, more than 70% detected once. The sample taken for sequencing was peripheral blood. The receptor's source is a woman older than 75 with acute or convalescent COVID-19. The rearrangement joins TRBV6-2 or TRBV6-3 to TRBJ1-2; 7 bases are shared with TRBD1. The chain's CDR3 is CASSYPGTDRGYTF. DNA for the CDR3: TGTGCCAGCAGTTACCCGGGGACAGACCGTGGCTACACCTTC.